Below, one T cell receptor beta chain is given with its context. Ten or more counts support this clonotype. Its antigen target is currently unknown. No quality values exist for individual bases; no much larger clone is one base distant. PBMCs were isolated by Ficoll-Paque density gradient centrifugation. The sample comes from a study of T-cell memory formation after mild COVID-19 (dated by TCRdb to the early 2020s). Study-level background: TCR sequence clusters from the two donors were found to be largely donor specific. Longitudinal TCRalpha and TCRbeta repertoire sequencing tracked T-cell clones expanding and contracting after mild COVID-19 in two donors. Two young, previously healthy adult volunteers made up the cohort, one male and one female. Study-wide conclusions, independent of this receptor: SARS-CoV-2 specificity of the second-wave clones peaking on day 37 was not confirmed. Contracting CD4+ clones turned up mainly in the CM and EM memory subsets, whereas EMRA was where CD8+ clones were enriched. Some responding clones were found in pre-infection memory, which suggests that pre-existing cross-reactive memory T cells took part in the SARS-CoV-2 response. The study included only a couple of mild cases, and larger cohorts that include severe cases with pre-infection samples were judged to be necessary. Clones that contracted from day 15 to 85 showed balanced CD4/CD8 phenotypes, whereas a second wave of clones that expanded from day 15 to 37 leaned towards CD4+.

These reads were obtained on an Illumina NovaSeq 6000. Using 5'RACE with constant-segment primers, TCRalpha and TCRbeta cDNA libraries were constructed, with sample barcodes and unique molecular identifiers added in the process. Trizol reagent was used to extract RNA from every sample. Library amplification was performed in two PCR steps, and a second sample barcode and Illumina TruSeq adapters were introduced in the second step. Sequencing of libraries was performed on an Illumina NovaSeq with 2 x 150 bp paired-end reads. Turning to the authors' computational methods: The reads were demultiplexed and collapsed into UMI-guided consensus sequences using migec v1.2.7. Using mixcr v2.1.11, UMI consensuses were aligned to TRA and TRB V and J templates and then assembled into clonotypes. A clonotype was counted as expanded or contracted only when both edgeR and NoisET called the clonotype significant, with the noise models trained on biological replicates. For edgeR calls, the thresholds were a false discovery rate-adjusted p below 0.01 and a log2 fold-change of 1. As an exploratory analysis of dynamics, PCA with hierarchical clustering was applied to max-normalized trajectories of the 1000 most abundant clonotypes. Separately sequenced CD4+ and CD8+ repertoires were used to assign the CD4 or CD8 phenotype of responding clones. TCRdb ran its own pipeline on the public reads, namely fastp trimming at Q25 and MiXCR clone calling, and kept in-frame beta chains. Each CDR3 protein gets just one entry, which takes the most common genes and DNA from the rows behind it. These V and J calls are TCRdb output, not the study's own analysis. Recorded for this sample are hundreds of thousands of distinct CDR3 sequences; 15% to 20% of them occurred a single time. The ten biggest clones cover around 8.1% of the sample.

The clonotype was recovered from an adult woman who had mild COVID-19 (a few samples of this study predate the infection). The sample titles of this study are shuffled in the database, so cell type and time point are left out; the donor was told from shared clones. The sample taken for sequencing was PBMCs or a T cell subset sorted from them (not recorded which).

The nucleotide sequence reads as follows: TGTGCCACCAGTGACCGTGGACCGGGACAGTGGGAAGAGACCCAGTACTTC. Translated, this gives CATSDRGPGQWEETQYF. The V and J genes are TRBV24-1 and TRBJ2-5, with 7 central nucleotides matching TRBD1. The CDR3 numbers 17 residues from cysteine through phenylalanine. Only CDR3 DNA remains: 51 bases, in frame from the first base. The V end gives up 4 bases and the J end 3 bases, leaving 13 bases in the junction not matched to a gene. CDR1 and CDR2, looked up from the germline V gene, are KGHDR and SFDVKD.